These 10 T cell receptor beta chains originate from one sample sequenced in a study of metastatic and nonmetastatic thyroid tumors. With MiXCR, TCRdb reprocessed the PCR reads. The sample contains some 90,000 clones, 8.6% of which appear only once. No treatment had been given to any patient before thyroid surgery. Sequences were obtained from blood. These TCRs come from a female donor with papillary thyroid cancer or a benign thyroid nodule (not recorded which). Some clones in this sample may be carry-over from other donors' samples.

This clone is labeled medium-sized. V usage is TRBV6-1 and J usage is TRBJ2-3, with TRBD2 identical over 12 bases. CDR1 and CDR2 (germline): MNHNS, SASEGT. Trimming removed 2 bases from V and 4 bases from J; junction bases left unmatched: 1. CDR3 length: 15 residues. DNA of the CDR3: TGTGCCAGCAGTGAACTAGCGGGGGGGCCAGATACGCAGTATTTT. It codes for CASSELAGGPDTQYF.

The V gene is TRBV20-1, the J gene TRBJ2-5; D is ambiguous. Germline V gives CDR1 DFQATT, CDR2 SNEGSKA (reference sequence). V lost 6 bases and J 0 bases, leaving 17 bases between the germline ends. The CDR3 runs to 15 residues. The CDR3 coding sequence is TGCAGTGCCACCTGGGGATTGGGGTACCAAGAGACCCAGTACTTC. Amino acids: CSATWGLGYQETQYF.

This clone has at least ten counts. The chain combines TRBV6-6 with TRBJ2-5; D not resolved. V lost 2 bases and J lost 4, with 8 bases in between. This CDR3 has 13 residues. CDR1 and CDR2 (germline): MNHNY, SVGAGI (reference sequence). Here the CDR3 DNA reads TGTGCCAGCAGTTACAAGTACAGAGAGACCCAGTACTTC. Translation: CASSYKYRETQYF.

This CDR3 reads CASSRSPRTGHYEQYF. The CDR3 region has the DNA TGTGCCAGTAGTAGATCCCCCCGGACAGGTCACTACGAGCAGTACTTC. The chain is built from TRBV19 and TRBJ2-7; 7 nucleotides match TRBD1. The CDR3 is 16 residues long. V dropped 4 bases and J dropped 3; count of bases not matched to a gene: 12. Germline V gives CDR1 LNHDA, CDR2 SQIVND (reference sequence).

This clone occurred many times. One end of the junction does not line up with germline, which may come from a read error. The sample carries other DNA sequences with the same CDR3. CDR3 sequence (DNA): TGTGCTAGCAGTTACTCGTGGCTAGCAAAAGATACGCAGTATTTT. Protein sequence: CASSYSWLAKDTQYF. This chain uses TRBV6-5 with TRBJ2-3; perhaps TRBD2 as D (5 bases). Germline CDR1 is MNHEY and CDR2 is SVGAGI. The CDR3 totals 15 residues.

A few counts support this clone. This rearrangement joins TRBV20-1 to TRBJ1-1; D is perhaps TRBD1 (5 bases). Per germline, CDR1 DFQATT and CDR2 SNEGSKA (reference sequence). V dropped 6 bases and J dropped 1 base, with 9 bases sitting between them. The CDR3 spans 12 residues. The CDR3 loop reads CSAITGNTEAFF. The CDR3 DNA is TGCAGTGCCATCACAGGGAACACTGAAGCTTTCTTT.

This clone was recorded at least ten times. The chain recombines TRBV6-1 with TRBJ1-3, with D perhaps matching TRBD1 (5 bases). The CDR3 runs to 15 residues. Per the germline V gene, CDR1 is MNHNS and CDR2 is SASEGT. V was clipped by 6 bases and J by 0 bases, with 12 bases between them. The DNA for the CDR3 is TGTGCCAGCAGCAGGGAGACGTACTCTGGAAACACCATATATTTT. Protein product: CASSRETYSGNTIYF.

This clone was recorded at least ten times. The chain uses TRBV28 and TRBJ1-4; possibly TRBD1 for D (6 bases). The germline V gene has CDR1 MDHEN and CDR2 SYDVKM. The CDR3 extends over 13 amino acids. Trimming left V 6 bases short and J 8 bases short, with 13 bases between. The CDR3 DNA reads as TGTGCCAGCAGAACAGGGCTTTACGAAAAACTGTTTTTT. Its protein is CASRTGLYEKLFF.

This clone was seen at least ten times. The V call is TRBV19, the J call TRBJ2-7; D remains ambiguous. V lost 1 base to trimming and J lost 2 bases, with 12 bases between them. This CDR3 spans 15 amino acids. Germline V lookup: CDR1 LNHDA, CDR2 SQIVND (reference sequence). The CDR3 spells CASSIGLGPAYEQYF. The CDR3, as DNA: TGTGCCAGTAGTATAGGGTTGGGTCCAGCCTACGAGCAGTACTTC.

This chain links TRBV29-1 with TRBJ2-2; D possibly corresponds to TRBD1 (5 bases). Germline loops: CDR1 SQVTM, CDR2 ANQGSEA. V was clipped by 5 bases and J by 1 base, with 14 bases between them. The CDR3 spans 15 residues. Written as DNA, the CDR3 is TGCAGCGTTTTTCGACAGCTTCAGAACACCGGGGAGCTGTTTTTT. This sequence encodes CSVFRQLQNTGELFF.